This T cell receptor (beta chain) was sequenced in a study of blood T cell repertoires in COVID-19. Background on the study: Samples representing acute and convalescent COVID-19 were sourced from the United States, Italy and Spain.

Original handling: Reference gene primer amplification gave nucleated cell count estimates. Here immunoSEQ multiplex PCR was the method, and the copy in TCRdb shows in-frame clones only, minus some. V, J and clone size were drawn from that table, and D and trimming were deduced from the DNA. This table holds roughly 250,000 clones, approximately 86% found once. Study members were between about 18 and 89 years old and lived in some 26 US regions. The CDR3 has 13 amino acids. Germline CDR1 reads SGHKS; CDR2 reads YYEKEE (reference sequence). The V gene lost 0 bases and the J gene lost 9 bases, with 7 bases spanning the gap.

The receptor was derived from a woman between 50 and 59 years old who had recovered from COVID-19. V is TRBV5-5 and J is TRBJ1-6; D not certain. Sample: PBMCs or T cells enriched from blood (not recorded which). The CDR3, as DNA: TGTGCCAGCAGCTTGGAAGCGGCTTCACCCCTCCACTTT. Translated, it gives CASSLEAASPLHF.